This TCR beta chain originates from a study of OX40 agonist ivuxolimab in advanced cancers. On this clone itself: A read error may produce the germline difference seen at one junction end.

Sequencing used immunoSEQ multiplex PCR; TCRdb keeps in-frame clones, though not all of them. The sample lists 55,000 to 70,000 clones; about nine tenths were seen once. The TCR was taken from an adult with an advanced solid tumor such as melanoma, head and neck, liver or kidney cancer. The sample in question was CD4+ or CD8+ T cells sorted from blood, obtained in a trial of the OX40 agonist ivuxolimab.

CDR3 amino acids: CTSSVGQTPSYEQYF. The CDR3 coding sequence is TGTACCAGCAGCGTAGGTCAGACTCCTTCCTACGAGCAGTACTTC. The chain has TRBV9 and TRBJ2-7; D is unresolved. Germline CDR1 and CDR2: SGDLS and YYNGEE. This CDR3 has 15 amino acids.